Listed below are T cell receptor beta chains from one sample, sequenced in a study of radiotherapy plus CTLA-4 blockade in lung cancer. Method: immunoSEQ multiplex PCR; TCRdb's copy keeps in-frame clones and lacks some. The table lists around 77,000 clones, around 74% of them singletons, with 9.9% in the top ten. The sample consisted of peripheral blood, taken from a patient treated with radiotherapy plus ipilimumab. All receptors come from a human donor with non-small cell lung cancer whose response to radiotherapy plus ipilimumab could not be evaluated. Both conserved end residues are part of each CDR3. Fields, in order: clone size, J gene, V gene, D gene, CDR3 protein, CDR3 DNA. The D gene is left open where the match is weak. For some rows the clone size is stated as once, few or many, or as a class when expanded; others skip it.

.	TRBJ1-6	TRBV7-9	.	CASDRGAWNSPLHF	TGTGCCAGCGACCGGGGGGCATGGAATTCACCCCTCCACTTT
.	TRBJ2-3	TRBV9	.	CASSVQGGDTQYF	TGTGCCAGCAGCGTACAGGGGGGAGATACGCAGTATTTT
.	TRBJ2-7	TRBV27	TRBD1	CASSFLPGQDIYEQYF	TGTGCCAGCAGTTTTCTTCCGGGACAGGACATCTACGAGCAGTACTTC
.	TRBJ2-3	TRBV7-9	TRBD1	CASSPDRVDTQYF	TGTGCCAGCAGCCCCGACAGGGTAGATACGCAGTATTTT
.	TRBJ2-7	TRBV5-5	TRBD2	CASSLETSGSTRQYF	TGTGCCAGCAGCTTGGAGACTAGCGGGAGTACAAGGCAGTACTTC
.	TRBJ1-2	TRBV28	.	CASSFINVPQGYGYTF	TGTGCCAGCAGTTTTATCAATGTCCCGCAGGGCTATGGCTACACCTTC
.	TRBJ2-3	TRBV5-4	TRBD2	CASSRSGSTGDTQYF	TGTGCCAGCAGCCGCAGCGGGAGTACGGGAGATACGCAGTATTTT
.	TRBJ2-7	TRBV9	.	CASSVASRAYEQYF	TGTGCCAGCAGCGTAGCTTCAAGAGCCTACGAGCAGTACTTC
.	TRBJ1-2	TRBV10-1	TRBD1	CASSIPGTVDGNYGYTF	TGCGCCAGCAGCATCCCTGGGACAGTGGATGGTAACTATGGCTACACCTTC
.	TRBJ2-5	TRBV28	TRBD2	CASTFEGTSGGKQETQYF	TGTGCCAGCACCTTTGAAGGGACTAGCGGGGGGAAACAAGAGACCCAGTACTTC
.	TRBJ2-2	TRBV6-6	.	CASSYPGVNTGELFF	TGTGCCAGCAGTTACCCAGGGGTGAACACCGGGGAGCTGTTTTTT
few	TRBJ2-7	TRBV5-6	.	CASSSGTFSYEQYF	TGTGCCAGCAGCTCCGGGACATTCTCCTACGAGCAGTACTTC
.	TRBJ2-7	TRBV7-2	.	CASSLGGGGTVSEQYF	TGTGCCAGCAGCTTAGGGGGAGGCGGGACGGTGTCCGAGCAGTACTTC
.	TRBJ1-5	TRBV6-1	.	CASTPYQGQNQPQHF	TGTGCCAGCACCCCCTACCAGGGACAAAATCAGCCCCAGCATTTT
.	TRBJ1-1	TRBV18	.	CASSQTEPNTEAFF	TGTGCCAGCTCACAGACAGAACCCAACACTGAAGCTTTCTTT
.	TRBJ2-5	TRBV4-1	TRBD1	CASSQATTGTAQYF	TGCGCCAGCAGCCAAGCAACGACAGGGACGGCCCAGTACTTC
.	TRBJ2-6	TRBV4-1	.	CASSPRTLREGSGANVLTF	TGCGCCAGCAGCCCCAGGACGCTCCGAGAGGGATCTGGGGCCAACGTCCTGACTTTC
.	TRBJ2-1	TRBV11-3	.	CASSFPGRGEQFF	TGTGCCAGCAGCTTCCCCGGCAGGGGTGAGCAGTTCTTC
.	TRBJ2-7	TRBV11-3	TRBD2	CASSVSGGSHEQYF	TGTGCCAGCAGCGTTAGCGGGGGGTCACACGAGCAGTACTTC
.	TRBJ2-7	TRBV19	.	CASSNERRGEQYF	TGTGCCAGTAGTAACGAGAGAAGGGGCGAGCAGTACTTC
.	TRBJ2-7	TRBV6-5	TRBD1	CASGRTGVGSYEQYF	TGTGCCAGCGGACGGACAGGGGTAGGGTCCTACGAGCAGTACTTC
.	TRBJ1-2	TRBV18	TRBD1	CASSPPEDRGSSGYTF	TGTGCCAGCTCACCACCCGAGGACAGGGGGAGTAGTGGCTACACCTTC
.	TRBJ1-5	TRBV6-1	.	CASSGGGQRHQPQHF	TGTGCCAGCAGTGGGGGCGGTCAGCGACATCAGCCCCAGCATTTT
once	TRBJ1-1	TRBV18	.	CASSQGLTPNTEAFF	TGTGCCAGCTCACAGGGGCTAACCCCGAACACTGAAGCTTTCTTT
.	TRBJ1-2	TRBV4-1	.	CASSPSGFLGKNGYTF	TGCGCCAGCAGCCCGAGCGGGTTTCTCGGGAAGAATGGCTACACCTTC
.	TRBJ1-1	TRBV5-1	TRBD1	CASTEGTGNTEAFF	TGCGCCAGCACGGAGGGGACAGGGAACACTGAAGCTTTCTTT
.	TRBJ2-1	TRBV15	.	CATSSVQGFYNEQFF	TGTGCCACCAGCAGCGTTCAGGGATTCTACAATGAGCAGTTCTTC
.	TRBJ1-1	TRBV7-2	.	CASSLGAGMGTEAFF	TGTGCCAGCAGCTTAGGAGCGGGGATGGGCACTGAAGCTTTCTTT
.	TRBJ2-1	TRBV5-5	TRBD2	CASSRTSGRVTYNEQFF	TGTGCCAGCAGCCGGACTAGCGGGAGGGTCACCTACAATGAGCAGTTCTTC
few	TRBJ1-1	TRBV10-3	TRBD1	CAISESDREESTEAFF	TGTGCCATCAGTGAGTCGGACAGGGAGGAATCAACTGAAGCTTTCTTT
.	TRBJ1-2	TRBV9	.	CASSVANSYTF	TGTGCCAGCAGCGTAGCGAACAGCTACACCTTC
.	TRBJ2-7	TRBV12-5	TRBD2	CASGLQRGTGLSYEQYF	TGTGCTAGTGGCCTCCAGCGGGGGACGGGGCTTTCCTACGAGCAGTACTTC
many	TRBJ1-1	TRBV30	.	CAWSVDREAFF	TGTGCCTGGAGTGTAGATCGGGAAGCTTTCTTT
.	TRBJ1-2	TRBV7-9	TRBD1	CASSLGTGGYGYTF	TGTGCCAGCAGCTTAGGGACAGGAGGCTATGGCTACACCTTC
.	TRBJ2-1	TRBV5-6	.	CASSAQGGGVYNEQFF	TGTGCCAGCAGCGCACAAGGGGGAGGGGTTTACAATGAGCAGTTCTTC
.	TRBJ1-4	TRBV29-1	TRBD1	CSVADRGAGEKLFF	TGCAGCGTAGCCGACAGGGGGGCAGGGGAAAAACTGTTTTTT
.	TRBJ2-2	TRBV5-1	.	CASSLDMNTGELFF	TGCGCCAGCAGCTTGGACATGAACACCGGGGAGCTGTTTTTT
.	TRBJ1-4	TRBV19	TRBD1	CASSDTGTDEKLFF	TGTGCCAGTAGTGATACCGGGACAGATGAAAAACTGTTTTTT
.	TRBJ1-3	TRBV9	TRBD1	CASSVGGTGFFSGNTIYF	TGTGCCAGCAGCGTAGGTGGGACAGGCTTTTTCTCTGGAAACACCATATATTTT
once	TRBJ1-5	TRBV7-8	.	CASSLRGNQPQHF	TGTGCCAGCAGCTTACGGGGGAACCAGCCCCAGCATTTT
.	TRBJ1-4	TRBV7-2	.	CASSPGGFGPPNEKLFF	TGTGCCAGCAGCCCAGGAGGATTCGGACCCCCTAATGAAAAACTGTTTTTT
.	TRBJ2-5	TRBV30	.	CAWNRVGPYQETQYF	TGTGCCTGGAATCGGGTGGGTCCGTACCAAGAGACCCAGTACTTC
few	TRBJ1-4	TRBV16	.	CASSQSVEGGGLFF	TGTGCCAGCAGCCAATCGGTGGAAGGCGGGGGACTGTTTTTT
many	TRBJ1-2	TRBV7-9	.	CGILAAGYTF	TGTGGGATACTAGCGGCGGGCTACACCTTC
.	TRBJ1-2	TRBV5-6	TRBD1	CASSLDRGMSGYTF	TGTGCCAGCAGCTTGGACAGGGGGATGTCTGGCTACACCTTC
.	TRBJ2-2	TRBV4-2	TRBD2	CASSPLAAGGNTGELFF	TGTGCCAGCAGCCCACTCGCGGCGGGGGGCAACACCGGGGAGCTGTTTTTT
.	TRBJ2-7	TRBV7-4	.	CASSLGQPYEQYF	TGTGCCAGCAGCTTAGGACAGCCCTACGAGCAGTACTTC